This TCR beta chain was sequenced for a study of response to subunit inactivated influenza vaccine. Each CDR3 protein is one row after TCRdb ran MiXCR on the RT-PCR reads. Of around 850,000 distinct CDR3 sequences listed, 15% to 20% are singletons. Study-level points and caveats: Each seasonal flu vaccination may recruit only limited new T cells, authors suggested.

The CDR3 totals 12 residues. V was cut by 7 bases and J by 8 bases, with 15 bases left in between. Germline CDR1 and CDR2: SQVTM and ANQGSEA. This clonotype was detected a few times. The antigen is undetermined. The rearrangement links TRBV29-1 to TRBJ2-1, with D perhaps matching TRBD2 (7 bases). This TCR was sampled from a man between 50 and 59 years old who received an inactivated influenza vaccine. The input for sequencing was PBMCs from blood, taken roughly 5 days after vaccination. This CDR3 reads CSGGGDGYEQFF. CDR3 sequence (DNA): TGCAGCGGGGGGGGCGATGGGTATGAGCAGTTCTTC.